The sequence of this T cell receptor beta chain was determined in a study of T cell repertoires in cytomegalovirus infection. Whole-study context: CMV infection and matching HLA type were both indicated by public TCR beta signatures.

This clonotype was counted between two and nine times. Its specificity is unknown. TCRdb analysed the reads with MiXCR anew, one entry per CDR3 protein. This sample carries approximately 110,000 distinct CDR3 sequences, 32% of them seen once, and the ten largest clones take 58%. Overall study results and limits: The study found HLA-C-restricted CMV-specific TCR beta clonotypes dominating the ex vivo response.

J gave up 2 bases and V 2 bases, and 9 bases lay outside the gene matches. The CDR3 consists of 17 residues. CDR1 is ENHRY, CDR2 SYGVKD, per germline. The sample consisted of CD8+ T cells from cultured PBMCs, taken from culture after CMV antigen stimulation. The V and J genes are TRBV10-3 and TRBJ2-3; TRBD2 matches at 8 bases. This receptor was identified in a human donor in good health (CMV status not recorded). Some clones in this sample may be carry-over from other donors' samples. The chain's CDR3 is CAISELWAGGITDTQYF. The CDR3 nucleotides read TGTGCCATCAGTGAGCTCTGGGCGGGGGGAATCACAGATACGCAGTATTTT.